Shown below are 9 T cell receptor beta chains from a single sample sequenced in a study of blood T cells in healthy people across ages. Alongside a J-beta primer mix, a sample-barcoded 5' primer served in a second PCR lasting about 7 to 11 cycles. TCRdb ran MiXCR on the 5' RACE reads and lists one entry per CDR3 protein. The sample shows roughly 800,000 distinct CDR3 sequences, about 34% of them seen only once. The sequenced sample was blood. The receptors were gathered from a man between 18 and 35 years old in good health.

The rearrangement uses TRBV4-3 and TRBJ2-2; D is perhaps TRBD1 (5 bases). The CDR3 consists of 16 residues. Per germline, CDR1 LGHNA and CDR2 YSLEER. Trimming left V 2 bases short and J 7 bases short, with 17 bases between. The CDR3 sequence is CASSQFKGSIGGELFF. The DNA of the CDR3 is TGCGCCAGCAGCCAATTTAAGGGGTCGATTGGCGGGGAGCTGTTTTTT.

The V gene is TRBV6-5, the J gene TRBJ2-5, with D maybe TRBD1 (6 bases). The CDR3 is made up of 16 amino acids. CDR1 is MNHEY, CDR2 SVGAGI, per germline. The germline V and J ends were trimmed by 5 bases and 11 bases, with 27 bases remaining between them. CDR3 sequence: CASSHSTTNRVDKQYF. CDR3 bases: TGTGCCAGCAGTCACAGTACGACCAACAGGGTGGATAAGCAGTACTTC.

This clonotype appeared many times. The chain joins TRBV2 to TRBJ2-7; no firm D call. Trimming pared 6 bases from V and 5 bases from J, leaving 17 bases between. Germline V gene sequence: CDR1 SNHLY, CDR2 FYNNEI. The CDR3 consists of 14 residues. For the CDR3, the DNA is TGTGCCAGCAGGAGAGGCCCGTATGGGGACGAGCAGTACTTC. Its protein is CASRRGPYGDEQYF.

The genes are TRBV5-5 and TRBJ1-4, with D possibly matching TRBD1 (5 bases). The CDR3 contains 15 residues. From germline, CDR1 is SGHKS and CDR2 YYEKEE (reference sequence). Trimming stripped 6 bases from V and 3 bases from J, with 15 bases between. CDR3 nucleotides: TGTGCCAGCATACCCCGAGGGGAGGCTAATGAAAAACTGTTTTTT. Translating gives CASIPRGEANEKLFF.

This clonotype was detected many times. The chain recombines TRBV9 with TRBJ1-2, with 9 bases matching TRBD1. Germline loops: CDR1 SGDLS, CDR2 YYNGEE. V lost 3 bases, J lost 8 bases, and 8 bases stayed unmatched. The CDR3 sequence is 14 residues long. The CDR3 bases are TGTGCCAGCAGCGGGGACAGGGTTCGAGCCGGCTACACCTTC. Translation: CASSGDRVRAGYTF.

A word on this clonotype: A junction boundary mismatches the germline segment, possibly from a read error. The rearrangement links TRBV9 to TRBJ2-1; 8 bases agree with TRBD2. This CDR3 comprises 14 residues. Germline CDR1 SGDLS, CDR2 YYNGEE. CDR3 sequence: CASGPAGVLNERFF. CDR3 DNA: TGTGCCAGCGGCCCAGCGGGGGTATTGAATGAGCGGTTCTTC.

The chain links TRBV4-3 to TRBJ2-1; D remains ambiguous. The CDR3 length is 12 residues. V lost 1 base and J lost 10, with 8 bases in between. The V gene's germline CDR1 is LGHNA and CDR2 YSLEER. The CDR3 coding sequence is TGCGCCAGCAGCCAAGGGGCTGGGGAGCAGTTCTTC. As protein: CASSQGAGEQFF.

This chain uses TRBV11-2 with TRBJ2-7; D not certain. The V end lost 8 bases, the J end lost 7 bases, and 21 bases lay between the germline ends. The germline V gene encodes CDR1 SGHAT and CDR2 FQNNGV. The CDR3 extends over 14 amino acids. The CDR3 reads CASGNTSSYNEQYF. The CDR3 DNA reads TGTGCCAGCGGCAACACGAGCTCCTACAATGAGCAGTACTTC.

V is TRBV12-3 or TRBV12-4 and J is TRBJ1-3, with 8 bases matching TRBD1. The trim removed 3 bases at V and 0 bases at J, leaving 7 bases unmatched. This CDR3 spans 17 amino acids. CDR3: CASSFFARGLSGNTIYF. For the CDR3, the DNA is TGTGCCAGCAGTTTTTTTGCCAGGGGGCTCTCTGGAAACACCATATATTTT.